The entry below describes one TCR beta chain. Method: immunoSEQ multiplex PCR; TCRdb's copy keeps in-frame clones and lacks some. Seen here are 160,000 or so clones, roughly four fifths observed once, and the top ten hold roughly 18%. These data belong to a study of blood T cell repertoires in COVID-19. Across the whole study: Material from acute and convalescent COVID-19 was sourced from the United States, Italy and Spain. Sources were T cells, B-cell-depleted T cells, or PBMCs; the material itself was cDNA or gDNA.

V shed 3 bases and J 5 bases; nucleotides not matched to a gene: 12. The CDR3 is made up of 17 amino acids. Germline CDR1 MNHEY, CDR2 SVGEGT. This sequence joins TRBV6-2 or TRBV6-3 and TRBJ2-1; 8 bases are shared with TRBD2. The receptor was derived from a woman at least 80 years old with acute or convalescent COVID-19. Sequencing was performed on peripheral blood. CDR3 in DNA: TGTGCCAGCAGTTATACGCTAGCGGGTTACGGAGACAATGAGCAGTTCTTC. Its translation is CASSYTLAGYGDNEQFF.